The rows below give T cell receptor beta chains drawn from one sample of a study of regulatory T cells in long-lasting Graves disease. TCRdb analysed the multiplex PCR reads with MiXCR anew, one entry per CDR3 protein. The sample lists 530,000 or so distinct CDR3 sequences, 15% to 20% occurring once. This same sample was also taken into another study, of T cells in Graves' hyperthyroidism and ophthalmopathy.

Sample: peripheral blood mononuclear cells (PBMCs), taken at new diagnosis, from a patient treated with antithyroid drugs. These receptors were obtained from a man aged 18 to 29 with Graves disease. CDR3s include the opening cysteine and the closing phenylalanine or tryptophan. D genes are given only for firm matches. Some rows have no size entry. The others give once, few or many, or a class for an expanded clone.

cdr3_nt: TGTGCCAGCAGCCAAGATGTCTTTAAAGAGACCCAGTACTTC
cdr3_aa: CASSQDVFKETQYF
d_call: NA
v_call: TRBV4-2
j_call: TRBJ2-5
clone_size: few

cdr3_nt: TGTGCCAGCAGTTACCTACTTACTAGCGGGATGGAGTGGGCAGATACGCAGTATTTT
cdr3_aa: CASSYLLTSGMEWADTQYF
d_call: TRBD2
v_call: TRBV6-2/TRBV6-3
j_call: TRBJ2-3
clone_size: many

cdr3_nt: TGTGCCAGCAGTGACGGAGCGGTACTGGGTGAGCAGTACTTC
cdr3_aa: CASSDGAVLGEQYF
d_call: NA
v_call: TRBV6-2/TRBV6-3
j_call: TRBJ2-7
clone_size: NA

cdr3_nt: TGTGCCAGCAGCATGGGGGGCACCGGGGAGCTGCTTTTT
cdr3_aa: CASSMGGTGELLF
d_call: NA
v_call: TRBV12-3/TRBV12-4
j_call: TRBJ2-2
clone_size: few

cdr3_nt: TGCAGTGCTAGAGCGGGGGGGACTGGCTATGGCTACACCTTC
cdr3_aa: CSARAGGTGYGYTF
d_call: NA
v_call: TRBV20-1
j_call: TRBJ1-2
clone_size: few

cdr3_nt: TGTGCCAGCAGCCCACGTGGAGGGGGGGATCAGCCCCAGCATTTT
cdr3_aa: CASSPRGGGDQPQHF
d_call: NA
v_call: TRBV9
j_call: TRBJ1-5
clone_size: NA

cdr3_nt: TGTGCCAGCAGTGAAGCGCTTGGGGACAACTCCTACGAGCAGTACTTC
cdr3_aa: CASSEALGDNSYEQYF
d_call: NA
v_call: TRBV6-1
j_call: TRBJ2-7
clone_size: many

cdr3_nt: TGTGCCAGCAGTCACAACCGGGACGAGCAGTACTTC
cdr3_aa: CASSHNRDEQYF
d_call: NA
v_call: TRBV28
j_call: TRBJ2-7
clone_size: few

cdr3_nt: TGTGCCAGCAGTGGGCCGGGAGAGACAAGGAACACTGAAGCTTTCTTT
cdr3_aa: CASSGPGETRNTEAFF
d_call: NA
v_call: TRBV2
j_call: TRBJ1-1
clone_size: many

cdr3_nt: TGTGCCAGCTCACCACCGTCAGAAGAGACCCAGTACTTC
cdr3_aa: CASSPPSEETQYF
d_call: NA
v_call: TRBV18
j_call: TRBJ2-5
clone_size: many

cdr3_nt: TGTGCCAGCAGGAAACCGGGACAGAGCTTGAACACTGAAGCTTTCTTT
cdr3_aa: CASRKPGQSLNTEAFF
d_call: TRBD1
v_call: TRBV2
j_call: TRBJ1-1
clone_size: many

cdr3_nt: TGTGCCTGGACGAGTGCATCGACAGATACGCAGTATTTT
cdr3_aa: CAWTSASTDTQYF
d_call: NA
v_call: TRBV30
j_call: TRBJ2-3
clone_size: many

cdr3_nt: TGTGCCAGCAGCGGCCGGCAGGGCTCCGGCTATGGCTACACCTTC
cdr3_aa: CASSGRQGSGYGYTF
d_call: NA
v_call: TRBV2
j_call: TRBJ1-2
clone_size: many

cdr3_nt: TGTGCCAGCAGCTCTGGACAGGGATGGGAACCCGGGGAGCTGTTTTTT
cdr3_aa: CASSSGQGWEPGELFF
d_call: TRBD1
v_call: TRBV13
j_call: TRBJ2-2
clone_size: few

cdr3_nt: TGTGCCTGCTGGACGGCCTCCAGCAATCAGCCCCAGCATTTT
cdr3_aa: CACWTASSNQPQHF
d_call: NA
v_call: TRBV6-1
j_call: TRBJ1-5
clone_size: many

cdr3_nt: TGTGCCAGCAGGGCCAGCGGGAGAATTGTCGATGAGCAGTTCTTC
cdr3_aa: CASRASGRIVDEQFF
d_call: TRBD2
v_call: TRBV28
j_call: TRBJ2-1
clone_size: many

cdr3_nt: TGCAGTGCTATTCGCAATGAGCAGTTCTTC
cdr3_aa: CSAIRNEQFF
d_call: NA
v_call: TRBV20-1
j_call: TRBJ2-1
clone_size: NA

cdr3_nt: TGTGCCATCACCTATTTAAAGGGGGCGCGGGGCTACACCTTC
cdr3_aa: CAITYLKGARGYTF
d_call: TRBD1
v_call: TRBV10-3
j_call: TRBJ1-2
clone_size: few

cdr3_nt: TGTGCCAGCAGCCTGGGACAGGGGGCCCACAATGAGCAGTTCTTC
cdr3_aa: CASSLGQGAHNEQFF
d_call: TRBD1
v_call: TRBV7-3
j_call: TRBJ2-1
clone_size: many

cdr3_nt: TGTGCCAGCAGTGTGGGCGGGGGCTTAGCCAAAAACATTCAGTACTTC
cdr3_aa: CASSVGGGLAKNIQYF
d_call: NA
v_call: TRBV2
j_call: TRBJ2-4
clone_size: few

cdr3_nt: TGTGCCAGCAGCCAAGGGGACCCGAGCTCCTACAATGAGCAGTTCTTC
cdr3_aa: CASSQGDPSSYNEQFF
d_call: NA
v_call: TRBV3-1
j_call: TRBJ2-1
clone_size: few

cdr3_nt: TGCAGCGCCGTCGGGACAGGTTATCTCGGGGAGCTGTTTTTT
cdr3_aa: CSAVGTGYLGELFF
d_call: TRBD1
v_call: TRBV29-1
j_call: TRBJ2-2
clone_size: few

cdr3_nt: TGCGCCAGACCGAGGGCCACTGAAGCTTTCTTT
cdr3_aa: CARPRATEAFF
d_call: NA
v_call: TRBV10-1
j_call: TRBJ1-1
clone_size: few

cdr3_nt: TGTGCCAGCAGCTCCGCCGGGCGGGACGTGGAGACCCAGTACTTC
cdr3_aa: CASSSAGRDVETQYF
d_call: NA
v_call: TRBV11-1
j_call: TRBJ2-5
clone_size: many

cdr3_nt: TGCGCCAGCAGCTTATATAGCGGGAGTGGGTCCTACGAGCAGTACTTC
cdr3_aa: CASSLYSGSGSYEQYF
d_call: TRBD2
v_call: TRBV5-1
j_call: TRBJ2-7
clone_size: NA

cdr3_nt: TGTGCCAGCAGTTCGGATCGAGACCATAGCACAGATACGCAGTATTTT
cdr3_aa: CASSSDRDHSTDTQYF
d_call: NA
v_call: TRBV6-5
j_call: TRBJ2-3
clone_size: many

cdr3_nt: TGTGCCTGGAGTCCAGGGCGGGAGCAGCCCCAGCATTTT
cdr3_aa: CAWSPGREQPQHF
d_call: NA
v_call: TRBV30
j_call: TRBJ1-5
clone_size: many

cdr3_nt: TGCGCCAGCAGCTCCCACTCAAACACGTACTCCTACAATGAGCAGTTCTTC
cdr3_aa: CASSSHSNTYSYNEQFF
d_call: NA
v_call: TRBV5-1
j_call: TRBJ2-1
clone_size: many

cdr3_nt: TGTGCTAGTGCCCGATCGGCGTACCAAGAGACCCAGTACTTC
cdr3_aa: CASARSAYQETQYF
d_call: NA
v_call: TRBV12-5
j_call: TRBJ2-5
clone_size: many

cdr3_nt: TGTGCCAGCGGCCTCATCAGCGGGAGGACGGGGTCCTACAATGAGCAGTTCTTC
cdr3_aa: CASGLISGRTGSYNEQFF
d_call: TRBD2
v_call: TRBV11-2
j_call: TRBJ2-1
clone_size: many

cdr3_nt: TGTGCCAGCTCACCGGTCGCAGCTTCGAACACTGAAGCTTTCTTT
cdr3_aa: CASSPVAASNTEAFF
d_call: NA
v_call: TRBV18
j_call: TRBJ1-1
clone_size: many

cdr3_nt: TGTGCCAGCAGCCGCACGGAGGGAGGAAGGGAGACCCAGTACTTC
cdr3_aa: CASSRTEGGRETQYF
d_call: NA
v_call: TRBV7-9
j_call: TRBJ2-5
clone_size: NA